This T cell receptor beta chain was documented in a study of metastatic and nonmetastatic thyroid tumors. Study details: Repertoires from malignant and benign thyroid patients were compared across blood and tumor or nodule tissue. Whole-study results and caveats: Within blood and tumor, benign nodules reportedly had significantly lower TCR beta diversity than malignant thyroid tumors did.

The CDR3 is made up of 14 amino acids. V shed 2 bases and J shed 4 bases, with 11 bases lying between them. Germline V gives CDR1 MNHNS, CDR2 SASEGT. Original handling: What underpinned the distant-metastasis classifier for papillary thyroid cancer was the set of CDR3 differences across clinicopathological groups. TCRdb re-analyzed the PCR reads through MiXCR. The V and J calls reflect TCRdb's pipeline rather than the authors' work. The sample shows tens of thousands of clones, under 30% of them seen only once. Patients underwent thyroid surgery, and none had received any treatment before it. Regarding this clone: Its specificity is unknown.

This receptor was identified in a male donor with papillary thyroid cancer or a benign thyroid nodule (not recorded which). Some clones in this sample may be carry-over from other donors' samples. The chain combines TRBV6-1 with TRBJ1-1, with D possibly matching TRBD1 (5 bases). Sequencing input: blood. The CDR3 sequence: CASSESQGRTEAFF. As DNA, the CDR3 is TGTGCCAGCAGTGAATCCCAGGGACGCACTGAAGCTTTCTTT.